Sequencing of this T cell receptor (beta chain) was carried out in a study of cytomegalovirus exposure and HLA in healthy donors. Overall study results and limits: TCR beta V- and J-gene trimming, according to a later analysis, was linked to a missense DCLRE1C variant. Accurate prediction of HLA-A and HLA-B alleles (for most subjects) was reportedly achieved from TCR beta sequences.

The PCR used 60 Vbeta and 13 Jbeta primers. The repertoire was sequenced with immunoSEQ multiplex PCR; TCRdb's copy has only in-frame clones and lacks some. This sample has roughly 200,000 clones, with roughly 80% found just once. This clone was seen a single time. The antigen is unknown. The V gene end was trimmed by 4 bases and the J gene end by 7 bases; junction bases not matched to a gene: 8. The CDR3 totals 14 residues. The germline CDR1 and CDR2 sequences are LNHDA and SQIVND (reference sequence). This sequence joins TRBV19 and TRBJ2-5, with 8 bases aligning to TRBD1. The TCR was taken from a young woman in good health and CMV-seronegative. The source material was PBMCs. CDR3 sequence: CASSTGQGGGTQYF. In nucleotides, the CDR3 is TGTGCCAGTAGTACCGGACAGGGTGGAGGGACCCAGTACTTC. The full variable domain, in which reference TRBV19 and TRBJ2-5 provide the parts outside the CDR3, is DGGITQSPKYLFRKEGQNVTLSCEQNLNHDAMYWYRQDPGQGLRLIYYSQIVNDFQKGDIAEGYSVSREKKESFPLTVTSAQKNPTAFYLCASSTGQGGGTQYFGPGTRLLVL.